Presented here are 9 T cell receptor beta chains from one specimen sequenced in a study of shared clonotypes between healthy human individuals. In the naive CD8 group, cells lacked CD45RO and were positively selected for CCR7, so terminally differentiated effector memory CD45RA+ cells were left out. Profiling relied on immunoSEQ multiplex PCR, and the TCRdb table lists in-frame clones only, not all of them. Of around 1.9 million clones listed, about 93% are singletons. Sequencing used naive CD8+ T cells from PBMCs. The receptors were gathered from a young man in good health. Some clones in this sample may be carry-over from other donors' samples.

V is TRBV2 and J is TRBJ2-5; the D gene is possibly TRBD2 (5 bases). Trimming shortened V by 6 bases and J by 5 bases, and 13 bases separated the two germline ends. The CDR3 length is 13 residues. Germline V gene data show CDR1 as SNHLY and CDR2 as FYNNEI. The CDR3 DNA is TGTGCCAGCAGCGCCGCGGGTACGGAGACCCAGTACTTC. Its protein product is CASSAAGTETQYF.

The chain uses TRBV9 and TRBJ2-6; D ambiguous. The CDR3 is made up of 19 amino acids. Germline lookup yields CDR1 SGDLS and CDR2 YYNGEE. The V and J ends lost 3 bases and 0 bases respectively, with 19 bases between them. Written as DNA, the CDR3 is TGTGCCAGCAGCGATCGCAGGTTAGGTTGGGACTCTGGGGCCAACGTCCTGACTTTC. Its translation is CASSDRRLGWDSGANVLTF. Using reference TRBV9 and TRBJ2-6 for the parts outside the CDR3, the full variable domain is DSGVTQTPKHLITATGQRVTLRCSPRSGDLSVYWYQQSLDQGLQFLIQYYNGEERAKGNILERFSAQQFPDLHSELNLSSLELGDSALYFCASSDRRLGWDSGANVLTFGAGSRLTVL.

The chain carries TRBV2 and TRBJ2-5; maybe TRBD2 (5 bases). Germline assignment: CDR1 SNHLY and CDR2 FYNNEI. The CDR3 extends over 15 amino acids. Trimming stripped 2 bases from V and 2 bases from J, with 12 bases between. The CDR3 DNA follows: TGTGCCAGCAGTGAACGGATGGGAGAACAAGAGACCCAGTACTTC. Amino acids: CASSERMGEQETQYF.

CDR3 coding DNA: TGCGCCAGCAGCCAATACAGGGGGAACACCGGGGAGCTGTTTTTT. It codes for CASSQYRGNTGELFF. The chain couples TRBV4-1 to TRBJ2-2; 7 bases line up with TRBD1. V dropped 2 bases and J dropped 1; count of bases not matched to a gene: 1. Germline CDR1 and CDR2: MGHRA and YSYEKL. This CDR3 spans 15 amino acids.

The rearrangement links TRBV11-2 to TRBJ2-7; a weak D match, TRBD2 (5 bases). V gave up 4 bases and J gave up 1 base, with 14 bases separating them. CDR3 size: 15 residues. Germline lookup yields CDR1 SGHAT and CDR2 FQNNGV. The CDR3 reads CASSYSRGWSYEQYF. CDR3 nucleotides: TGTGCCAGCAGCTATAGCAGAGGGTGGTCCTACGAGCAGTACTTC.

In this sample, this clone turned up once. V and J are TRBV27 and TRBJ2-7; the D gene is possibly TRBD1 (7 bases). V was pared by 3 bases and J by 3 bases, with 15 bases between. CDR1 is MNHEY, CDR2 SMNVEV, per germline (reference sequence). This CDR3 region has 15 residues. CDR3 region: CASSFRQGGIYEQYF. The DNA for the CDR3 is TGTGCCAGCAGTTTTAGACAGGGAGGAATCTACGAGCAGTACTTC.

This clone was detected once. V and J are TRBV9 and TRBJ1-2; TRBD1 is a possible D gene (5 bases). The germline V gene has CDR1 SGDLS and CDR2 YYNGEE. Trimming pared 3 bases from V and 6 bases from J, leaving 21 bases between. CDR3 length: 16 residues. This CDR3 reads CASSGGVSWNLHGYTF. The CDR3 DNA follows: TGTGCCAGCAGCGGGGGCGTAAGCTGGAATTTGCATGGCTACACCTTC.

V gene TRBV7-2 combines with J gene TRBJ2-3; D uncertain. V lost 0 bases, J lost 2 bases, and 9 bases lay in between. Germline CDR1 SGHTA, CDR2 FQGNSA. The CDR3 sequence is 15 residues long. The CDR3 reads CASSLAARDTDTQYF. CDR3 DNA: TGTGCCAGCAGCTTAGCGGCTAGGGACACAGATACGCAGTATTTT.

This sequence joins TRBV30 and TRBJ1-1; D may be TRBD1 (5 bases). From germline, CDR1 is GTSNPN and CDR2 SVGIG (reference sequence). The V and J ends lost 2 bases and 3 bases respectively, with 7 bases between them. The length of the CDR3 is 12 residues. The CDR3 loop reads CAWSWGDTEAFF. CDR3 in DNA: TGTGCCTGGAGTTGGGGGGACACTGAAGCTTTCTTT.